This T cell receptor (beta chain) derives from a study of glioma-infiltrating T cells. The CDR3 is made up of 14 amino acids. Deletions cut 6 bases from V and 2 bases from J, with 14 bases between. TCR alpha and beta CDR3 regions were amplified from RNA using iRepertoire nested multiplex PCR. TCRdb independently ran MiXCR on the multiplex PCR reads; one entry per CDR3 protein. The table lists 95,000 to 150,000 distinct CDR3 sequences, less than 30% of them singletons. This clonotype was found a few times. This receptor was identified in a human donor with low-grade glioma or glioblastoma, undergoing nonglioma brain surgery, or in good health (not recorded which). The material sequenced was glioma tissue, nonneoplastic brain tissue, or PBMCs (not recorded which). This rearrangement joins TRBV12-3 or TRBV12-4 to TRBJ2-7, with D perhaps being TRBD1 or TRBD2 (5 bases each). CDR3 nucleotide sequence: TGTGCCAGCAGCACCGGGGCGTCAACCTACGAGCAGTACTTC. Its translation: CASSTGASTYEQYF.